This is a list of T cell receptor beta chains from one sample in a study of early T cells in non-severe SARS-CoV-2 infection. TCRdb reanalysed the 5' RACE reads using MiXCR and keeps one entry per CDR3 protein. The sample consists of approximately 34,000 distinct CDR3 sequences, approximately 8% of them appearing once. This specimen was whole blood, taken at baseline. These TCRs come from an adult who was a healthcare worker with PCR-confirmed SARS-CoV-2 infection or an uninfected control (not recorded which). The CDR3 runs from the conserved cysteine through the conserved F or W. A D gene is named only where the DNA matches it firmly. Size is stated for part of the rows, as once, few or many counts, or as a class when the clone is expanded.

abundance	d_gene	v_gene	len	j_gene	CDR3nt	CDR3aa
few	TRBD1	TRBV10-1	16	TRBJ1-1	TGCGCCAGCACGAGGCCAGGGGGTGGGAAAGACACTGAAGCTTTCTTT	CASTRPGGGKDTEAFF
many	TRBD2	TRBV7-9	15	TRBJ2-3	TGTGCCAGCAGCTTGGCGGGGGGGCCAGAAGATACGCAGTATTTT	CASSLAGGPEDTQYF
few	NA	TRBV10-3	16	TRBJ1-2	TGTGCCATCAGCGATACCCTGAAATCTCCGGCATCTGGCTACACCTTC	CAISDTLKSPASGYTF
NA	TRBD2	TRBV7-6	14	TRBJ2-3	TGTGCCAGCAGCCCGGGGGGGTTTACAGATACGCAGTATTTT	CASSPGGFTDTQYF
NA	NA	TRBV11-2	14	TRBJ2-5	TGTGCCAGCAGCTTAGTCGGGGTTCAAGAGACCCAGTACTTC	CASSLVGVQETQYF
NA	TRBD2	TRBV6-5	15	TRBJ2-7	TGTGCCAGCAGTTACTCGCGGGACTACGCCTACGAGCAGTACTTC	CASSYSRDYAYEQYF
NA	NA	TRBV4-2	13	TRBJ2-3	TGTGCCAGCAGCCCGGGGTACGCAGATACGCAGTATTTT	CASSPGYADTQYF
few	TRBD1	TRBV9	15	TRBJ1-1	TGTGCCAGCAGCTCGGGACAGCCTAGGGACACTGAAGCTTTCTTT	CASSSGQPRDTEAFF
NA	NA	TRBV11-2	15	TRBJ2-7	TGTGCCAGCAGCTTGGAGCGGGCCGGACTTTACGAGCAGTACTTC	CASSLERAGLYEQYF
NA	NA	TRBV3-1	14	TRBJ2-5	TGTGCCAGCAGCAAAAGCACTGTCCGGGAGACCCAGTACTTC	CASSKSTVRETQYF
many	NA	TRBV7-2	15	TRBJ2-2	TGTGCCAGCAGCTTAAGGGGCATGAACACCGGGGAGCTGTTTTTT	CASSLRGMNTGELFF
few	TRBD1	TRBV5-6	15	TRBJ2-3	TGTGCCAGCAGCTTCACAGGGGTAGGCACAGATACGCAGTATTTT	CASSFTGVGTDTQYF
few	NA	TRBV29-1	11	TRBJ2-7	TGCAGCGTGTACGGGGGCGCCGAGCAGTACTTC	CSVYGGAEQYF
many	NA	TRBV7-2	15	TRBJ2-2	TGTGCCAGCACGAAACAGGGTATTGTCACCGGGGAGCTGTTTTTT	CASTKQGIVTGELFF
few	NA	TRBV27	17	TRBJ2-2	TGTGCCAGCAGTTTAGCAGGTTCAGCCGCGAACACCGGGGAGCTGTTTTTT	CASSLAGSAANTGELFF
many	NA	TRBV28	14	TRBJ1-5	TGTGCCAGCATCGAGACAGTCCGTAGCCAGCCCCAGCATTTT	CASIETVRSQPQHF
many	TRBD1	TRBV7-9	15	TRBJ2-7	TGTGCCAGCAGCTTAGCCCCGGGACAGGCCTACGAGCAGTACTTC	CASSLAPGQAYEQYF
few	NA	TRBV29-1	14	TRBJ2-1	TGCAGCGTTGACGCGGGACCGGGAAACAATGAGCAGTTCTTC	CSVDAGPGNNEQFF
many	NA	TRBV11-2	14	TRBJ2-3	TGTGCCAGCAGCCCCGTATCGAACACAGATACGCAGTATTTT	CASSPVSNTDTQYF
NA	TRBD1	TRBV25-1	15	TRBJ1-6	TGTGCCAGCAGTGAAAGGACAGGGTATGATTCACCCCTCCACTTT	CASSERTGYDSPLHF
NA	NA	TRBV12-3/TRBV12-4	14	TRBJ2-1	TGTGCCAGCAGTTTAGATGGGACCGACAATGAGCAGTTCTTC	CASSLDGTDNEQFF
NA	NA	TRBV30	12	TRBJ2-1	TGTGCCTGGAGGCGGCGGAGCAATGAGCAGTTCTTC	CAWRRRSNEQFF
many	NA	TRBV12-3/TRBV12-4	13	TRBJ1-1	TGTGCCAGCAGAGCCCTTGGGTTCACTGAAGCTTTCTTT	CASRALGFTEAFF
few	TRBD1	TRBV5-1	14	TRBJ2-7	TGCGCCAGCAGCCAGGGACAGGGGTCCTACGAGCAGTACTTC	CASSQGQGSYEQYF
few	TRBD1	TRBV4-3	15	TRBJ2-7	TGCGCCAGCAGCCAAGGGACAGGGTTTTCCAACGAGCAGTACTTC	CASSQGTGFSNEQYF
NA	TRBD2	TRBV20-1	15	TRBJ2-3	TGCAGTGCTTATGGCGGCGGGGGGAGCACAGATACGCAGTATTTT	CSAYGGGGSTDTQYF
few	NA	TRBV19	13	TRBJ2-5	TGTGCCAGTACCCCGGACAGAGGGGAGACCCAGTACTTC	CASTPDRGETQYF
NA	NA	TRBV5-1	15	TRBJ1-2	TGCGCCAGCAGCCCCTCCCGGACTGCAAGCTATGGCTACACCTTC	CASSPSRTASYGYTF
many	TRBD2	TRBV11-3	17	TRBJ2-5	TGTGCCAGCAGCCTGGGACTAGCGGGGGAATTGTTACAGACCCAGTACTTC	CASSLGLAGELLQTQYF
many	TRBD1	TRBV11-2	15	TRBJ1-4	TGTGCCAGCAGCTTCCGGGGACAGGCTATTGAAAAACTGTTTTTT	CASSFRGQAIEKLFF
NA	TRBD1	TRBV2	14	TRBJ2-2	TGTGCCAGCAATACAGGGGATCCCGCCGGGGAGCTGTTTTTT	CASNTGDPAGELFF
many	TRBD2	TRBV4-2	18	TRBJ2-1	TGTGCCAGCAGCCAAGGGAACAGCGGGGGGGTATCCTACAATGAGCAGTTCTTC	CASSQGNSGGVSYNEQFF
many	NA	TRBV28	14	TRBJ1-4	TGTGCCAGCAGTTTTCCAGGGGCGAATGAAAAACTGTTTTTT	CASSFPGANEKLFF
many	NA	TRBV7-2	13	TRBJ2-5	TGTGCCAGCGGACAAAGGGTTCCTGAGACCCAGTACTTC	CASGQRVPETQYF
few	NA	TRBV2	12	TRBJ2-7	TGTGCCAGCAGTGAAAAGGGCTACGAGCAGTACTTC	CASSEKGYEQYF
NA	NA	TRBV14	13	TRBJ1-3	TGTGCCAGCAGCCAGCTTCTTGGAAACACCATATATTTT	CASSQLLGNTIYF
many	NA	TRBV9	15	TRBJ2-1	TGTGCCAGCAGCGTAGATGCGGTCCGTGACAATGAGCAGTTCTTC	CASSVDAVRDNEQFF
NA	TRBD1	TRBV6-2/TRBV6-3	15	TRBJ2-1	TGTGCCAGCAGTTACGGGACAGGGGAAGAATATGAGCAGTTCTTC	CASSYGTGEEYEQFF
NA	NA	TRBV18	16	TRBJ2-3	TGTGCCAGCTCACCACAAGGAGGGGCGAATACGGATACGCAGTATTTT	CASSPQGGANTDTQYF
many	TRBD1	TRBV11-2	20	TRBJ2-6	TGTGCCAGCAGCTTAGCGGAAGGGCAGGGGGATTATTCTGGGGCCAACGTCCTGACTTTC	CASSLAEGQGDYSGANVLTF
NA	NA	TRBV20-1	13	TRBJ2-5	TGCAGTGCACCCATCGGGGCAGAAGAGACCCAGTACTTC	CSAPIGAEETQYF
many	NA	TRBV3-1	17	TRBJ2-1	TGTGCCAGCAGCCAAGATATAGCTGGGGGGCGTTCAGGTGAGCAGTTCTTC	CASSQDIAGGRSGEQFF
many	NA	TRBV12-3/TRBV12-4	14	TRBJ1-2	TGTGCCAGCAGCTCCTTCAGGGGCGTAAGTGGCTACACCTTC	CASSSFRGVSGYTF
many	NA	TRBV4-1	13	TRBJ1-1	TGCGCCAGCAGCCAAGGCGTTTATCGCGAAGCTTTCTTT	CASSQGVYREAFF